The 2 T cell receptor beta chains below come from one sample, sequenced in a study of T cell repertoires in cytomegalovirus infection. One entry per CDR3 protein results from TCRdb running MiXCR on the reads. The data hold roughly 300,000 distinct CDR3 sequences, with more than 8% observed a single time. The sequenced material came from PBMCs. Receptor source: a human donor in good health (CMV status not recorded). Some clones in this sample may be carry-over from other donors' samples.

This clonotype occurred a few times. The V and J genes are TRBV6-2 or TRBV6-3 and TRBJ1-1; TRBD1 might be the D (6 bases). The CDR3 has 14 amino acids. Germline V gene lookup returns CDR1 MNHEY and CDR2 SVGEGT. V was shortened by 5 bases and J by 1 base, with 11 bases between the two germline ends. CDR3 DNA: TGTGCCAGCAGTCACAGGGCTTCGAACACTGAAGCTTTCTTT. As protein: CASSHRASNTEAFF.

V usage is TRBV28 and J usage is TRBJ2-7, with D possibly matching TRBD2 (6 bases). This CDR3 is 15 amino acids long. V was pared by 5 bases and J by 4 bases, with 18 bases between. The germline V gene has CDR1 MDHEN and CDR2 SYDVKM. CDR3 nucleotide sequence: TGTGCCAGCAGTGGCCCTCCGGGACTTAATTACGAGCAGTACTTC. This gives the protein CASSGPPGLNYEQYF.